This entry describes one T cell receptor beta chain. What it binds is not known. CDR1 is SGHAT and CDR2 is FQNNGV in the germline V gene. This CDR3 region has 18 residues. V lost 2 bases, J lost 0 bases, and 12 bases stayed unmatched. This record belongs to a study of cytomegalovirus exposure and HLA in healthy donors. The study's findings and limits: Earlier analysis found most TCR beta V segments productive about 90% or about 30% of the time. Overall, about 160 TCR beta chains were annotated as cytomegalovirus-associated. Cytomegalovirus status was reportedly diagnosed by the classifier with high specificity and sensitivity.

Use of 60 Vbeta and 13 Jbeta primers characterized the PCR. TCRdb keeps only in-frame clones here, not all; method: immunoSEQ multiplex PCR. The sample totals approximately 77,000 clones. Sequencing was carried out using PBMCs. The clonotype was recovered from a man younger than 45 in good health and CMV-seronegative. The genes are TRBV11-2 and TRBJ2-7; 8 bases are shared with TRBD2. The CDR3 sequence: CASSLSRGGLGASYEQYF. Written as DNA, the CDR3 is TGTGCCAGCAGCTTAAGCCGGGGGGGACTAGGGGCCTCCTACGAGCAGTACTTC.